This TCR beta chain was observed in a study of vaccination effects on CD4 cells after COVID-19 (dated by TCRdb to between 2021 and 2023). About the investigation overall: In the ViraFEST assay, PBMC were stimulated with viral peptide pools, and TCR sequencing was then used to find antigen-specific CD4+ T cell clonotypes based on their expansion. Two doses of either the BNT162b2 or the mRNA-1273 mRNA SARS-CoV-2 vaccine were administered to participants. Approximately 2 million PBMC per well were cultured with 10 ug/ml peptides in IMDM containing 5% human AB serum, around 10 IU/ml IL-2 and gentamicin. The study compared SARS-CoV-2 spike-specific CD4+ TCR repertoires before and after mRNA vaccination in COVID-19 convalescent patients and infection-naive vaccine recipients. The full study included some 10 COVID-19 convalescent patients and a few SARS-CoV-2-naive healthy vaccine recipients. The Oncomine TCR Beta short-read assay on an Illumina iSeq 100 was used to sequence cultures from other donors in the study.

The CDR1 and CDR2 encoded by the germline V gene are SGHTA and FQGNSA. V sheds 4 bases and J sheds 6 bases, leaving 9 bases between their ends. The CDR3 holds 13 amino acids from the cysteine to the phenylalanine. The read is trimmed to its CDR3 DNA, 39 bases read in frame from base 1. After around 11 days of culture, CD4+ T cells were isolated with the EasySep CD4+ T cell isolation kit. The absence of prior SARS-CoV-2 infection in healthy vaccine recipients was confirmed by negative nucleocapsid antibodies before and after vaccination. Half of the culture medium was replaced with fresh IL-2-containing medium on days 3 and 7. Unless noted otherwise, every peptide stimulation condition was cultured in triplicate wells. Using Ficoll-Paque Plus gradient centrifugation, PBMC were separated from whole blood and then either used fresh or cryopreserved at -140C. Genomic DNA was extracted from cultured CD4+ T cells with the QIAamp micro DNA kit.

Overall study results and their limits: Clones induced by infection and clones induced by vaccination both contracted markedly at late timepoints after vaccination, which fits with T cell responses waning over time. Among healthy vaccine recipients, nearly all vaccine-induced clones were SARS-CoV-2 mono-reactive, and just 1 of 255 was cross-reactive with common cold coronaviruses. The study was limited by a small number of convalescent patients and lacked early post-infection timepoints.

To note about this clone: What antigen it recognizes has not been identified. Base qualities were left out, and no much larger clone turns up one base away.

Libraries were made using the immunoSEQ multiplex PCR assay. DNA from the cultured, isolated CD4+ T cells was subjected to TCR beta CDR3 sequencing. Per the source publication's procedure: Non-productive TCR sequences were removed and reads were trimmed to the CDR3 region, keeping CDR3s of at least 7 amino acids. The MANAFEST web app was used to pick out antigen-specific clonotypes by comparing their expansion in peptide wells with that in reference cultures. Positive clones required FDR<0.05 expansion versus reference and all other wells, odds ratio above 5, and frequency above 0.1% in two replicate wells. Clonotypes significantly expanded in SARS-CoV-2 spike wells and in at least one common cold coronavirus spike condition were defined as cross-reactive. CDR3 similarity was assessed by Levenshtein distance using the stringdist R package, and unrooted trees were constructed with ape in R 3.6.1. In TCRdb, the immuneACCESS table is reduced to in-frame sequences with V and J assigned. These tables do not hold every clone; where another copy was compared, an unresolved V gene accounts for under half, and the others remain unexplained. That table supplies the V and J calls and clone size; D and trimming were determined from the DNA. The sample contains tens of thousands of clones, around three quarters of them found a single time. Of the sample, less than 4% is held by the ten largest clones.

The receptor was isolated from a human donor who received a COVID-19 vaccine. This sequence uses TRBV7-2 and TRBJ2-2, with the D segment identity uncertain. The material was CD4+ T cells from PBMCs cultured without peptide, obtained before COVID-19 vaccination. Read as DNA, the sequence is TGTGCCAGCAGCTCAGGTTTAGCCGGGGAGCTGTTTTTT. Translated, this gives CASSSGLAGELFF. The full variable domain, completed from the reference TRBV7-2 and TRBJ2-2 proteins outside the CDR3, reads GAGVSQSPSNKVTEKGKDVELRCDPISGHTALYWYRQSLGQGLEFLIYFQGNSAPDKSGLPSDRFSAERTGGSVSTLTIQRTQQEDSAVYLCASSSGLAGELFFGEGSRLTVL.